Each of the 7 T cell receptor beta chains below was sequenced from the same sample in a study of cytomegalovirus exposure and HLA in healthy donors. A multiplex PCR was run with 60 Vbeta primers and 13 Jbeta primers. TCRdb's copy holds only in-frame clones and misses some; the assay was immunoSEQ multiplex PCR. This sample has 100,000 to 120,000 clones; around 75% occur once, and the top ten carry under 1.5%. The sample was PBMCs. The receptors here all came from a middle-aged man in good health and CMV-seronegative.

For the CDR3, the DNA is TGTGCCAGCAGCCAGGCGGGCGGGAGGGCCGGCAATGAGCAGTTCTTC. Protein sequence: CASSQAGGRAGNEQFF. The gene calls are TRBV5-4 and TRBJ2-1, with 9 bases lining up with TRBD2. V was clipped by 4 bases and J by 6 bases; unmatched bases: 11. This CDR3 contains 16 residues. The germline gives CDR1 SGHNT, CDR2 YYREEE (reference sequence).

The CDR3 loop is CASSDGWGTLLNTQYF. The CDR3 DNA reads TGTGCCAGCAGTGATGGGTGGGGGACTCTTTTGAATACGCAGTATTTT. The chain recombines TRBV2 with TRBJ2-3; maybe TRBD2 (6 bases). The germline V gene has CDR1 SNHLY and CDR2 FYNNEI. The CDR3 spans 16 residues. V lost 3 bases to trimming and J lost 7 bases, with 20 bases between them.

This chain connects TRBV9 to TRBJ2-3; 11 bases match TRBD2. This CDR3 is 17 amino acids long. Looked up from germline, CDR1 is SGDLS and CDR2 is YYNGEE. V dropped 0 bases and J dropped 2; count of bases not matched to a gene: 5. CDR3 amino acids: CASSVAGLAEITDTQYF. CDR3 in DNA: TGTGCCAGCAGCGTAGCGGGACTAGCGGAAATCACAGATACGCAGTATTTT. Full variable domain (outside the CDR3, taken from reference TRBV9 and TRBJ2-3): DSGVTQTPKHLITATGQRVTLRCSPRSGDLSVYWYQQSLDQGLQFLIQYYNGEERAKGNILERFSAQQFPDLHSELNLSSLELGDSALYFCASSVAGLAEITDTQYFGPGTRLTVL.

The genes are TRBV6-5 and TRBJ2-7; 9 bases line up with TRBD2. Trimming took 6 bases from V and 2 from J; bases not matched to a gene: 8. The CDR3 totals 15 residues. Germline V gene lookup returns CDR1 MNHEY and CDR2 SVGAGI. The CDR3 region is CASRIFSGSAYEQYF. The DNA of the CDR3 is TGTGCCAGCAGAATATTTAGCGGGAGTGCCTACGAGCAGTACTTC.

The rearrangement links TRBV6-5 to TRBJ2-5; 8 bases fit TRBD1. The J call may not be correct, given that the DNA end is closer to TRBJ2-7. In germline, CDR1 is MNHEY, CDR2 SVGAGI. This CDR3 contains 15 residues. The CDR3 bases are TGTGCCAGCAGTTACAGTGACAGGGGCACCTACGAGCAGTACTTC. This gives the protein CASSYSDRGTYEQYF.

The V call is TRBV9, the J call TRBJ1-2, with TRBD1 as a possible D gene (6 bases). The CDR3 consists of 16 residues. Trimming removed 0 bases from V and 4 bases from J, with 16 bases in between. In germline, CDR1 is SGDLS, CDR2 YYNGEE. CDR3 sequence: CASSVAPGDLAYGYTF. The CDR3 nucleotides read TGTGCCAGCAGCGTAGCTCCAGGGGACCTAGCCTATGGCTACACCTTC. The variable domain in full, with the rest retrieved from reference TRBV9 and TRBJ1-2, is DSGVTQTPKHLITATGQRVTLRCSPRSGDLSVYWYQQSLDQGLQFLIQYYNGEERAKGNILERFSAQQFPDLHSELNLSSLELGDSALYFCASSVAPGDLAYGYTFGSGTRLTVV.

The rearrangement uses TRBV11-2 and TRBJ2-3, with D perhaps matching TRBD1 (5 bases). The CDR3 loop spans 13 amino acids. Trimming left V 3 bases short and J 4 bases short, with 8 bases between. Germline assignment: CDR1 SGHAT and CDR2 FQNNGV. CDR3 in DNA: TGTGCCAGCAGCTTTGGGGCCGCAGATACGCAGTATTTT. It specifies CASSFGAADTQYF.